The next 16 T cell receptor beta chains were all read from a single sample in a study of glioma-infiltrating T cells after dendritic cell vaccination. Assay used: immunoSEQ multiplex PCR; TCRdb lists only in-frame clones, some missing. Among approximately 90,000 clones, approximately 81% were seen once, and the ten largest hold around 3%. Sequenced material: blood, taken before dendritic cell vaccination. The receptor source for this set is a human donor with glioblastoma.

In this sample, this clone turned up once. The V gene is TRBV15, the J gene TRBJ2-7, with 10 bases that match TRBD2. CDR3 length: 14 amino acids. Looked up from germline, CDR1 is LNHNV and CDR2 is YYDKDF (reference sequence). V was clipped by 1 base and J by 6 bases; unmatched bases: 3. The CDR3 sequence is CATSRGPSGSEQYF. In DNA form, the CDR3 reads TGTGCCACCAGCAGAGGGCCTAGCGGGAGCGAGCAGTACTTC.

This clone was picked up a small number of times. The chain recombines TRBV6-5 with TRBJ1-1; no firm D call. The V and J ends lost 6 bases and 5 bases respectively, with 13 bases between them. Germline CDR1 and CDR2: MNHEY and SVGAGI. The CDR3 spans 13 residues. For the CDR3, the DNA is TGTGCCAGCAGCATGGGTGGGAGGACTGAAGCTTTCTTT. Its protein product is CASSMGGRTEAFF.

CDR3 sequence: CASNHYERQGADTQYF. The CDR3 nucleotides are TGTGCCAGCAACCACTATGAGCGACAGGGGGCAGATACGCAGTATTTT. The chain is built from TRBV7-9 and TRBJ2-3, with 9 bases identical to TRBD1. The J segment lost 4 bases and the V segment lost 7 bases, leaving 12 bases of the junction unmatched. This CDR3 spans 16 amino acids. Per the germline V gene, CDR1 is SEHNR and CDR2 is FQNEAQ (reference sequence).

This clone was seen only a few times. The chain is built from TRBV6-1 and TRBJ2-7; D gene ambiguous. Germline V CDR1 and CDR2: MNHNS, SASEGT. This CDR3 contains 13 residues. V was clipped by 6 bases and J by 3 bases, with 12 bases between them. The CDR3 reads CASSTDPSYEQYF. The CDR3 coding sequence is TGTGCCAGCAGCACCGATCCTAGCTACGAGCAGTACTTC.

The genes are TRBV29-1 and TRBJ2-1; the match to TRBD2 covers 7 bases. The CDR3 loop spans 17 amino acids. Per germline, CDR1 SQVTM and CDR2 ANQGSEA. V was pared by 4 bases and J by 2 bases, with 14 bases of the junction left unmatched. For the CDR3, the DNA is TGCAGCGTTGTATGGGGGAGGGCCGCATTCACCTACAATGAGCAGTTCTTC. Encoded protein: CSVVWGRAAFTYNEQFF.

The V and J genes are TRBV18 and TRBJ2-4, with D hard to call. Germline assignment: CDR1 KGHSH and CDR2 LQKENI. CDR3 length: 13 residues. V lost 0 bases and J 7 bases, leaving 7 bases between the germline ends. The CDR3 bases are TGTGCCAGCTCACCACCGTCCTCCAACATTCAGTACTTC. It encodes CASSPPSSNIQYF.

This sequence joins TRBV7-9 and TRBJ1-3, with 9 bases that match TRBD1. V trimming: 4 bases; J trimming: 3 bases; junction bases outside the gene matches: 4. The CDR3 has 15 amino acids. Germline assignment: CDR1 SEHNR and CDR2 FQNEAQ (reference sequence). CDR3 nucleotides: TGTGCCAGCAGCTCATGGGACAGGGTTGGAAACACCATATATTTT. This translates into CASSSWDRVGNTIYF.

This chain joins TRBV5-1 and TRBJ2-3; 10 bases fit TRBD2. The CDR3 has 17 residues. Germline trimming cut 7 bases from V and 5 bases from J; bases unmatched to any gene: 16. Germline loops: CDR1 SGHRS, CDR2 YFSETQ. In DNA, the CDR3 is TGCGCCAGCCGAGCCAGGGGTCAAGCGGGAGGGATAGATACGCAGTATTTT. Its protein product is CASRARGQAGGIDTQYF.

CDR3 sequence (DNA): TGTGCCAGTAGTATTCTAGGCGGAGGCCTCAATCAGCCCCAGCATTTT. It codes for CASSILGGGLNQPQHF. The chain joins TRBV19 to TRBJ1-5; D gene ambiguous. The CDR3 runs 16 residues. Trimming removed 3 bases at V and 3 bases at J, with 15 bases between. Germline values: CDR1 LNHDA, CDR2 SQIVND (reference sequence).

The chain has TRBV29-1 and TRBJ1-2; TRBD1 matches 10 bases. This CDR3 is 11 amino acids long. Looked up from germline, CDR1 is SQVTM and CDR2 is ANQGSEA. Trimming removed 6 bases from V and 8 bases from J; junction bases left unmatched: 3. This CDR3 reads CSVGQGEGYTF. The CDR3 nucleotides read TGCAGCGTCGGACAGGGGGAAGGCTACACCTTC.

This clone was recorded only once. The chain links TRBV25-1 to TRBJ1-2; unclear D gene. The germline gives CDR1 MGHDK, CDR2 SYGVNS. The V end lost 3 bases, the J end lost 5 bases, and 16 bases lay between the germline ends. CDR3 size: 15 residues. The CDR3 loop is CASSERFGGIYGYTF. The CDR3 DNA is TGTGCCAGCAGTGAGCGATTTGGAGGCATATATGGCTACACCTTC.

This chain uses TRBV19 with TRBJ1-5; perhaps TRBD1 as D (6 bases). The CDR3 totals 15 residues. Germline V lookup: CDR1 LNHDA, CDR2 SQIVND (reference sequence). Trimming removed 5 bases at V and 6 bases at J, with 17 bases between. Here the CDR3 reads CASSPPWGLSQPQHF. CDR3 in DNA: TGTGCCAGTAGTCCCCCATGGGGGCTGAGTCAGCCCCAGCATTTT.

The CDR3 DNA reads as TGTGCCAGCAGCTCCTCTGGGGGGAGGTCCTATGGCTACACCTTC. Translated: CASSSSGGRSYGYTF. V and J are TRBV7-9 and TRBJ1-2; a weak D match, TRBD1 (5 bases). CDR1 SEHNR and CDR2 FQNEAQ come from the germline V gene (reference sequence). This CDR3 region has 15 residues. Trimming shortened V by 4 bases and J by 4 bases, and 16 bases separated the two germline ends. The full variable domain, its missing parts supplied by reference TRBV7-9 and TRBJ1-2, is DTGVSQNPRHKITKRGQNVTFRCDPISEHNRLYWYRQTLGQGPEFLTYFQNEAQLEKSRLLSDRFSAERPKGSFSTLEIQRTEQGDSAMYLCASSSSGGRSYGYTFGSGTRLTVV.

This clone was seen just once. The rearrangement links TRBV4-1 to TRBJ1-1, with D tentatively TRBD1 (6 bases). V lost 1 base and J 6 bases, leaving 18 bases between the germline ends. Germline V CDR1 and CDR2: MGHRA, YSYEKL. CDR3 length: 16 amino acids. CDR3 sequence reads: CASSQGGGGVRSEAFF. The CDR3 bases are TGCGCCAGCAGCCAAGGGGGAGGGGGTGTTCGGTCTGAAGCTTTCTTT.

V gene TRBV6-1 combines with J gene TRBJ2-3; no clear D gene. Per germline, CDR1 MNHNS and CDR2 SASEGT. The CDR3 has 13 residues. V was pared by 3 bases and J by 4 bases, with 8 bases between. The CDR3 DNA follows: TGTGCCAGCAGTGAGGCGGATTCAGATACGCAGTATTTT. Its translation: CASSEADSDTQYF.

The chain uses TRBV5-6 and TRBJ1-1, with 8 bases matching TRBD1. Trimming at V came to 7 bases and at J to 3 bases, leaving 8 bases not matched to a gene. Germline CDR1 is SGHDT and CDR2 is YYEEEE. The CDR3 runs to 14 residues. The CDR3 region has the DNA TGTGCCAGCGGGCAAGGACAGGGTTACACTGAAGCTTTCTTT. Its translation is CASGQGQGYTEAFF.